One and the same sample provided the 13 T cell receptor beta chains below, sequenced in a study of cytomegalovirus exposure and HLA in healthy donors. PCR primers comprised 60 Vbeta and 13 Jbeta primers. Only in-frame clones appear in the TCRdb table, and some are missing; sequencing was by immunoSEQ multiplex PCR. The data hold roughly 140,000 clones, with around 82% observed a single time. The sequencing sample was made of PBMCs. The receptors come from a man aged 35 to 55 in good health and CMV-seropositive.

The CDR3 bases are TGTGCCAGCAGCTCCGGACAGGGTAACGTAGAACGTGGCTACACCTTC. It is translated as CASSSGQGNVERGYTF. V usage is TRBV7-6 and J usage is TRBJ1-2, with 8 bases lining up with TRBD1. The trim removed 4 bases at V and 7 bases at J, leaving 14 bases unmatched. This CDR3 contains 16 residues. Germline V lookup: CDR1 SGHVS, CDR2 FNYEAQ. The variable domain in full, completed from reference TRBV7-6 and TRBJ1-2, reads GAGVSQSPRYKVTKRGQDVALRCDPISGHVSLYWYRQALGQGPEFLTYFNYEAQQDKSGLPNDRFSAERPEGSISTLTIQRTEQRDSAMYRCASSSGQGNVERGYTFGSGTRLTVV.

This chain links TRBV10-2 with TRBJ1-4; no definite D call. The germline V and J ends were trimmed by 3 bases and 3 bases, with 11 bases remaining between them. The CDR3 is 15 amino acids. Germline assignment: CDR1 WSHSY and CDR2 SAAADI. CDR3 nucleotide sequence: TGCGCCAGCAGTGATAAGAGTGCGGCTAATGAAAAACTGTTTTTT. It encodes CASSDKSAANEKLFF.

This clone was observed once. The chain combines TRBV20-1 with TRBJ2-5; TRBD2 is a possible D gene (5 bases). CDR3 length: 10 amino acids. The germline V and J ends were trimmed by 5 bases and 9 bases, with 10 bases remaining between them. The V gene's germline CDR1 is DFQATT and CDR2 SNEGSKA (reference sequence). This chain's CDR3 is CSAFLGAQYF. The CDR3, as DNA: TGCAGTGCTTTCCTCGGGGCCCAGTACTTC.

V is TRBV27 and J is TRBJ2-5, with 11 bases that match TRBD2. The CDR3 totals 18 residues. Trimming removed 3 bases from V and 5 bases from J; junction bases left unmatched: 14. The germline V gene has CDR1 MNHEY and CDR2 SMNVEV (reference sequence). Here the CDR3 reads CASSLVGSPSGRRETQYF. The CDR3 region has the DNA TGTGCCAGCAGTTTGGTCGGCTCGCCTAGCGGGAGGCGGGAGACCCAGTACTTC.

This chain connects TRBV7-9 to TRBJ1-4, with 8 bases aligning to TRBD1. Germline V lookup: CDR1 SEHNR, CDR2 FQNEAQ (reference sequence). The CDR3 length is 14 residues. Trimming at V came to 5 bases and at J to 6 bases, leaving 5 bases not matched to a gene. As DNA, the CDR3 is TGTGCCAGCAGCCTTACACAGGGGGATGAAAAACTGTTTTTT. This codes for CASSLTQGDEKLFF.

The chain joins TRBV6-6 to TRBJ2-4; 7 bases align to TRBD1. This CDR3 spans 14 amino acids. Germline values: CDR1 MNHNY, CDR2 SVGAGI (reference sequence). V lost 2 bases, J lost 5 bases, and 3 bases stayed unmatched. DNA of the CDR3: TGTGCCAGCAGTTACCCTGGACAGGAAAACATTCAGTACTTC. As protein: CASSYPGQENIQYF.

CDR3 loop: CASSSRTDSGNTIYF. The CDR3 DNA reads as TGTGCCAGCAGCTCTCGGACTGATTCTGGAAACACCATATATTTT. The chain recombines TRBV7-9 with TRBJ1-3; D unresolved. V was shortened by 4 bases and J by 1 base, with 11 bases between the two germline ends. Germline CDR1 and CDR2: SEHNR and FQNEAQ (reference sequence). The CDR3 is made up of 15 amino acids.

In this sample, this clone turned up a few times. The rearrangement links TRBV18 to TRBJ1-2, with 9 positions matching TRBD1. The CDR3 runs 15 residues. CDR1 is KGHSH and CDR2 is LQKENI in the germline V gene. Trimming took 5 bases from V and 3 from J; bases not matched to a gene: 7. The CDR3 DNA reads TGTGCCAGCTCAGTCTACAGGGGGCCAGACTATGGCTACACCTTC. Translating it yields CASSVYRGPDYGYTF. Full variable domain (missing parts from reference TRBV18 and TRBJ1-2): NAGVMQNPRHLVRRRGQEARLRCSPMKGHSHVYWYRQLPEEGLKFMVYLQKENIIDESGMPKERFSAEFPKEGPSILRIQQVVRGDSAAYFCASSVYRGPDYGYTFGSGTRLTVV.

The V gene is TRBV18, the J gene TRBJ1-3; 10 bases line up with TRBD1. Germline V gene data show CDR1 as KGHSH and CDR2 as LQKENI. CDR3 length: 16 residues. The trim removed 3 bases at V and 4 bases at J, leaving 6 bases unmatched. CDR3 nucleotide sequence: TGTGCCAGCTCACCTCGACAGGGGGCGCAGGGAAACACCATATATTTT. This encodes CASSPRQGAQGNTIYF.

The V call is TRBV2, the J call TRBJ2-3, with D hard to call. V gave up 2 bases and J gave up 2 bases, with 11 bases separating them. The length of the CDR3 is 15 residues. CDR1 SNHLY and CDR2 FYNNEI come from the germline V gene. CDR3 bases: TGTGCCAGCAGTGAATATTATGAACACACAGATACGCAGTATTTT. It encodes CASSEYYEHTDTQYF.

This chain uses TRBV7-6 with TRBJ1-1, with D hard to call. V dropped 1 base and J dropped 5 bases, with 14 bases sitting between them. This CDR3 region has 15 residues. Germline assignment: CDR1 SGHVS and CDR2 FNYEAQ. The CDR3 bases are TGTGCCAGCAGCTTAGAGGCGGGGTTCTATACTGAAGCTTTCTTT. Amino acids: CASSLEAGFYTEAFF.

The V call is TRBV12-5, the J call TRBJ2-3; 7 bases are a match to TRBD2. Germline CDR1 LGHNT, CDR2 FRNRAP. The CDR3 spans 14 residues. V lost 4 bases and J lost 0; bases outside the gene matches: 1. CDR3 nucleotides: TGTGCTAGTGGTTGGCGGGAGAGCACAGATACGCAGTATTTT. Translating it yields CASGWRESTDTQYF.

The genes are TRBV7-2 and TRBJ1-2; 8 nucleotides line up with TRBD1. The junction had 5 bases not matched to a gene; V was cut back by 1 base and J by 4 bases. Germline V gene sequence: CDR1 SGHTA, CDR2 FQGNSA. The CDR3 is 15 residues long. The CDR3 DNA reads TGTGCCAGCAGCTTAGGACAGGGGACCCTCTATGGCTACACCTTC. It encodes CASSLGQGTLYGYTF. Variable domain in full (rest from reference TRBV7-2 and TRBJ1-2): GAGVSQSPSNKVTEKGKDVELRCDPISGHTALYWYRQSLGQGLEFLIYFQGNSAPDKSGLPSDRFSAERTGGSVSTLTIQRTQQEDSAVYLCASSLGQGTLYGYTFGSGTRLTVV.